This is a list of T cell receptor beta chains from one sample in a study of human T cells and chemical hapten exposure. TCRdb reprocessed the RACE reads with MiXCR, giving one entry per CDR3 protein. Of 250,000 or so distinct CDR3 sequences listed, more than 6.5% are singletons. Source: whole blood, taken in connection with sensitization to the hapten diphenylcyclopropenone (DPC). The source is a woman in her 40s with alopecia areata. Some clones in this sample may be carry-over from other donors' samples. Each CDR3 is given without its conserved first and last residue. Fields, in order: V gene, J gene, CDR3 protein.

v_call: TRBV6-5
j_call: TRBJ2-1
cdr3_aa: ASSYRSGRRSSYNEQF

v_call: TRBV7-2
j_call: TRBJ1-5
cdr3_aa: ASSFQANQPQH

v_call: TRBV29-1
j_call: TRBJ2-7
cdr3_aa: SAVRGYEQY

v_call: TRBV29-1
j_call: TRBJ2-7
cdr3_aa: SVSPGTGLYEQY

v_call: TRBV6-4
j_call: TRBJ2-1
cdr3_aa: ASQAGALLYNEQF

v_call: TRBV20-1
j_call: TRBJ1-4
cdr3_aa: SASPISGQGAANEKLF

v_call: TRBV20-1
j_call: TRBJ2-1
cdr3_aa: SAGTSATYNEQF

v_call: TRBV7-2
j_call: TRBJ2-5
cdr3_aa: ASSLSGMETQY

v_call: TRBV6-2/TRBV6-3
j_call: TRBJ2-2
cdr3_aa: ASKLTSGKTGELF

v_call: TRBV5-1
j_call: TRBJ2-7
cdr3_aa: ASSNRGLSYEQY

v_call: TRBV29-1
j_call: TRBJ2-1
cdr3_aa: SYTRLEGAGQF

v_call: TRBV10-3
j_call: TRBJ2-3
cdr3_aa: AIGSTDTQY

v_call: TRBV4-3
j_call: TRBJ2-1
cdr3_aa: ASSQVGESGEQF

v_call: TRBV12-2
j_call: TRBJ1-2
cdr3_aa: ASRLAGDLGALPNYGYT

v_call: TRBV7-3
j_call: TRBJ1-1
cdr3_aa: ASSLRVRGNTEAF

v_call: TRBV5-1
j_call: TRBJ2-7
cdr3_aa: ASRPSETKGFGEQY

v_call: TRBV9
j_call: TRBJ1-2
cdr3_aa: ASSVGPAGGYGYT

v_call: TRBV6-1
j_call: TRBJ1-5
cdr3_aa: ASYQGWGNQPQH

v_call: TRBV18
j_call: TRBJ1-5
cdr3_aa: ASDRGQGNQPQH

v_call: TRBV9
j_call: TRBJ2-2
cdr3_aa: ASSVLSRLPRAGELF

v_call: TRBV4-3
j_call: TRBJ1-5
cdr3_aa: ASSQVRRLSYQPQH

v_call: TRBV27
j_call: TRBJ2-5
cdr3_aa: ASSLTGGLETQY

v_call: TRBV4-2
j_call: TRBJ2-3
cdr3_aa: ASSQEPSRVSDTQY

v_call: TRBV29-1
j_call: TRBJ2-1
cdr3_aa: SVGPGGNEQF

v_call: TRBV6-2/TRBV6-3
j_call: TRBJ2-1
cdr3_aa: ASSYVAGGPVNEQF

v_call: TRBV10-2
j_call: TRBJ2-2
cdr3_aa: ATGDRGTGELF

v_call: TRBV7-9
j_call: TRBJ2-7
cdr3_aa: ASTPPGEGEQY

v_call: TRBV20-1
j_call: TRBJ2-3
cdr3_aa: SASRGLMGLAGAGDTQY

v_call: TRBV7-9
j_call: TRBJ1-4
cdr3_aa: ASSFLQGGSNEKLF

v_call: TRBV30
j_call: TRBJ2-1
cdr3_aa: AWSVRSEEQF

v_call: TRBV6-2/TRBV6-3
j_call: TRBJ1-5
cdr3_aa: ASTGGGRNQPQH

v_call: TRBV7-7
j_call: TRBJ2-7
cdr3_aa: ASSSLQARGPYEQY

v_call: TRBV12-3/TRBV12-4
j_call: TRBJ2-5
cdr3_aa: ASSPGGSSGTEETQY

v_call: TRBV29-1
j_call: TRBJ2-1
cdr3_aa: SGLTGHEQF

v_call: TRBV20-1
j_call: TRBJ1-2
cdr3_aa: SAGQVLSVNYGYT

v_call: TRBV7-9
j_call: TRBJ2-7
cdr3_aa: ASSLSGTGPLEQY

v_call: TRBV30
j_call: TRBJ2-5
cdr3_aa: AWSGSRTSGTVETQY

v_call: TRBV10-3
j_call: TRBJ2-2
cdr3_aa: AIRTQGNTGELF

v_call: TRBV28
j_call: TRBJ1-2
cdr3_aa: ASSSLTGGAYGYT

v_call: TRBV7-9
j_call: TRBJ2-5
cdr3_aa: ASSPRGGEGGETQY

v_call: TRBV7-9
j_call: TRBJ1-2
cdr3_aa: ASSPRGLHGYT

v_call: TRBV20-1
j_call: TRBJ2-4
cdr3_aa: SAWRLADVMGIQY

v_call: TRBV6-6
j_call: TRBJ1-4
cdr3_aa: ASRDSPNEKLF

v_call: TRBV9
j_call: TRBJ2-7
cdr3_aa: ASSPWASEGYEQY

v_call: TRBV10-3
j_call: TRBJ2-1
cdr3_aa: AIRLAGSSYNEQF

v_call: TRBV27
j_call: TRBJ2-3
cdr3_aa: ASTPRGASTDTQY

v_call: TRBV7-6
j_call: TRBJ2-5
cdr3_aa: ASTPGQGDVETQY

v_call: TRBV14
j_call: TRBJ2-1
cdr3_aa: ASSHARLLF

v_call: TRBV7-2
j_call: TRBJ1-1
cdr3_aa: ASSLVEGRGRTEAF

v_call: TRBV12-3/TRBV12-4
j_call: TRBJ2-7
cdr3_aa: ASSLRDRGPLEQY